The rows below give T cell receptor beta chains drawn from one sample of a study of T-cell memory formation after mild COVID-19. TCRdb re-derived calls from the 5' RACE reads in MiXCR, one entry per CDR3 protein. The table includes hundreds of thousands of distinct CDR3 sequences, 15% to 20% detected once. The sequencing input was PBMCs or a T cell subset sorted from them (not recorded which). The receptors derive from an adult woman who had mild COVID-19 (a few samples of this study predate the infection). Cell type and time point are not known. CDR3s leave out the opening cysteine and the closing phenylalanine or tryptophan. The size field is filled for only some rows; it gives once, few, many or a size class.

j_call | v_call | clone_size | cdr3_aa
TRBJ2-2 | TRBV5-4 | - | ASRLAGVNTGELF
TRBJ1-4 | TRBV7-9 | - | ASSSKVHFGREAATNEKLF
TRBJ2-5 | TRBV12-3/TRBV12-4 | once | ASSFAGEERWETQY
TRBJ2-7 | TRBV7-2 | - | ASSLWDRASEQY
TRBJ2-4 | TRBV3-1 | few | ASSQHVAKNIQY
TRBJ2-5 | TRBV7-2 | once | ASSLLAETKY
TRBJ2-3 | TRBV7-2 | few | ASSLALGGTDTQY
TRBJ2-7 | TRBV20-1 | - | SAWTESAYEQY
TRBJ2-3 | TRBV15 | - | ATSRVFADTQY
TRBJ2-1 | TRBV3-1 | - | ASSQPGKSYNEQF
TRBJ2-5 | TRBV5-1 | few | ASSFSSSGGQETQY
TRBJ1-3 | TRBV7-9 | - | ASIGPGVSGNTIY
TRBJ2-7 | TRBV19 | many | ASRRGLLSEQY
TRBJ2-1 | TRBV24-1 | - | ATSDLVGGGYNEQF
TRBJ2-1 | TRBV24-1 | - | ATSDLRSYNEQF
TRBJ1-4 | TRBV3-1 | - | ASSRGGADEKLF
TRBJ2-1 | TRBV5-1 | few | ASTLAGEQF
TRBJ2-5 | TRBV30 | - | AWSVRGSETQY
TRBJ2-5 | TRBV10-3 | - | AISEADREGQETQY
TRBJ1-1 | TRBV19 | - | ASQRGGTEAF
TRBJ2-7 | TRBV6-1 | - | ASSEVGGSYEQY
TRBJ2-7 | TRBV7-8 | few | ASSSQISSYEQY
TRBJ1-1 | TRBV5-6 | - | ASSFVDRGRTEAF
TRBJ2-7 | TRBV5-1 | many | ASSLGTNYEQY
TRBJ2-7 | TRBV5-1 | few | ASSLALRTGGATYEQY
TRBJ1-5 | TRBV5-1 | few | ASSLDGVGQPQH
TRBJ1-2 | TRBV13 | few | ASSWGVREHYGYT
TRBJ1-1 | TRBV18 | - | ASSRQGDMNTEAF
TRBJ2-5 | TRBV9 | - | ASSVLAGGGETQY
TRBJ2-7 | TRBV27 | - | ASALSRTRSYEQY
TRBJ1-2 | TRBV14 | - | ASSQGVESSYGYT
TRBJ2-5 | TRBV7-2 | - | ASSLVRRASPQETQY
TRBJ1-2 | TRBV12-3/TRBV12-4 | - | ASSHRTGPTGGYT
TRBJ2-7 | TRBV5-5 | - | ASSLTHPGQGNYEQY
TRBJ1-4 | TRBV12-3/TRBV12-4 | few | ASSYLYEKLF
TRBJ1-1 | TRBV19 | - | ASTAWGSVEAF